A few counts support the clone carrying this T cell receptor (beta chain). Its antigen is undetermined. The assay was immunoSEQ multiplex PCR, and TCRdb's table has in-frame clones only and misses some. This sample has tens of thousands of clones, with 66% found just once. This specimen comes from a study of vaccination effects on CD4 cells after COVID-19. General study results and limits: Clonal contraction was marked in infection- and vaccine-induced clones late after vaccination.

Before sequencing took place, the ViraFEST assay used viral peptide pools to expand antigen-specific CD4+ T cells. It was after more than 8 days of culture that CD4+ T cells were isolated. None of the vaccinated had previously contracted SARS-CoV-2, and their nucleocapsid antibodies tested negative. CDR3 length: 16 amino acids. Germline CDR1 is SGHNT and CDR2 is YYREEE (reference sequence). V was clipped by 4 bases and J by 0 bases; unmatched bases: 8. The chain couples TRBV5-4 to TRBJ2-3; TRBD2 agrees at 7 bases. The receptor's source is a human donor who received a COVID-19 vaccine. The sample was CD4+ T cells from PBMCs cultured with HCoV-OC43 spike peptides, taken before COVID-19 vaccination. Subset: HCoV-OC43 spike overlapping peptide pool stimulation. CDR3 sequence reads: CASSPALADSTDTQYF. CDR3 coding DNA: TGTGCCAGCAGCCCGGCTCTAGCGGATAGCACAGATACGCAGTATTTT.